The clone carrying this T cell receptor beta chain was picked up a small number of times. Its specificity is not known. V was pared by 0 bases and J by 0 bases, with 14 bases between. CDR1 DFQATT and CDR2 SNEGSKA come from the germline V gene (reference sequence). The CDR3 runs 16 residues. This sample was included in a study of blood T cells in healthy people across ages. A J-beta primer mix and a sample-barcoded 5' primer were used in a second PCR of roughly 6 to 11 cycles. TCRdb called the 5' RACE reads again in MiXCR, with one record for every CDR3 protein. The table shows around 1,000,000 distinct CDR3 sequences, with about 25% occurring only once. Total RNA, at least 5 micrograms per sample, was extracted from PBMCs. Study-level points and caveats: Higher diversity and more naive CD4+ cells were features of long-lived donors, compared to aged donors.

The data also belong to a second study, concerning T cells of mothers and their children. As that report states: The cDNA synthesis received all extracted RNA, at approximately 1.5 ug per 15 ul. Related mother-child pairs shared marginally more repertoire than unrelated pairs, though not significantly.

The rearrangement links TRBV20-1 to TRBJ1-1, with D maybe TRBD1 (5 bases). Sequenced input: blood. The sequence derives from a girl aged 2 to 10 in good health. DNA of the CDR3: TGCAGTGCTAGAGATTCCAGGGTTGCTATGAACACTGAAGCTTTCTTT. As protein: CSARDSRVAMNTEAFF.